This TCR beta chain comes out of a study of CXCR3-negative and CXCR3-positive naive CD8 T cells. Across the study: Collectively, the libraries yielded around 140 million TRB reads in total, at about 1.5 +/- 0.3 million per library.

Study conclusions and caveats: CXCR3-positive naive cells had TRB CDR3s that were more hydrophobic than CXCR3-negative naive cells had.

The CDR3 length is 16 residues. From germline, CDR1 is SQVTM and CDR2 ANQGSEA. Of note for this clonotype: No antigen is known for it.

UMI-labeled TRB cDNA libraries were prepared by 5' RACE. TCRdb reprocessed the 5' RACE reads and reports one entry per CDR3 protein, with no DNA. This sample lists 75,000 to 100,000 distinct CDR3 sequences; its ten largest clones have approximately 1%. The TCR comes from a human donor in good health. Some clones in this sample may be carry-over from other donors' samples. What was sequenced was naive CXCR3+ CD8+ T cells from blood. Subset in this sample: CD45RO-CCR7+CD27+CD95- naive CD8+ T cells expressing CXCR3 (TNR3+). This chain links TRBV29-1 with TRBJ2-2; lacking DNA, the TRBD2 call made by TCRdb goes unchecked. CDR3: CSVALRGSMNTGELFF.